This passage covers 25 T cell receptor beta chains from one sample sequenced in a study of blood T cell repertoires in COVID-19. Clones were sequenced by immunoSEQ multiplex PCR, and TCRdb holds only the in-frame ones, with some missing. The sample lists over 200,000 clones, around four fifths occurring once. Input material: peripheral blood. The receptors here all came from a woman between 45 and 60 years old with active or convalescent COVID-19.

The chain uses TRBV2 and TRBJ2-1; 13 bases align to TRBD2. The ends lost 5 bases at V and 4 bases at J; junction bases unmatched: 5. Germline loops: CDR1 SNHLY, CDR2 FYNNEI. The CDR3 is 16 amino acids. Here the CDR3 DNA reads TGTGCCAGCAGTAGACTAGCGGGGGGTGTATACAATGAGCAGTTCTTC. It yields the protein CASSRLAGGVYNEQFF.

This clone was picked up a small number of times. The gene calls are TRBV4-1 and TRBJ1-1, with TRBD1 matching 11 bases. V dropped 4 bases and J dropped 4; count of bases not matched to a gene: 8. CDR1 MGHRA and CDR2 YSYEKL come from the germline V gene. The CDR3 runs to 16 residues. CDR3 sequence (DNA): TGCGCCAGCAGCCTCGGACAGGGGGCATTCGGCACTGAAGCTTTCTTT. The encoded protein is CASSLGQGAFGTEAFF.

The genes are TRBV12-2 and TRBJ2-5; the table assigns TRBD1, which was not confirmed against the DNA. TRBV12-2 is flagged as a pseudogene. CDR3 length: 15 residues. The CDR3 DNA reads TGTGCAAGTCGCTTAGAAGGGACACCTCAAGAGACCCAGTACTTC. It codes for CASRLEGTPQETQYF.

The chain uses TRBV6-5 and TRBJ1-1, with a tentative D call TRBD1 (5 bases). V lost 8 bases, J lost 4 bases, and 14 bases lay in between. CDR1 MNHEY and CDR2 SVGAGI come from the germline V gene. The CDR3 is 13 amino acids. The CDR3 DNA reads TGTGCCAGCCGGGTCGGGGGAGGCACTGAAGCTTTCTTT. This codes for CASRVGGGTEAFF.

J is TRBJ2-7 and V is TRBV29-1, with 7 bases matching TRBD2. CDR1 is SQVTM, CDR2 ANQGSEA, per germline. The CDR3 is 13 amino acids. With 4 bases clipped from V and 2 bases from J, the junction kept 5 bases outside the gene matches. DNA of the CDR3: TGCAGCGTTGCGGGCGGGAGAACCTACGAGCAGTACTTC. Translating gives CSVAGGRTYEQYF.

The gene calls are TRBV5-1 and TRBJ1-4; TRBD1 might be the D (5 bases). CDR3 length equals 15 residues. V dropped 3 bases and J dropped 0 bases, with 9 bases sitting between them. CDR1 SGHRS and CDR2 YFSETQ come from the germline V gene. The chain's CDR3 is CASSSLTATNEKLFF. In DNA form, the CDR3 reads TGCGCCAGCAGCTCTCTGACAGCAACTAATGAAAAACTGTTTTTT.

The chain employs TRBV2 and TRBJ1-2; TRBD1 is a possible D gene (5 bases). Germline V gives CDR1 SNHLY, CDR2 FYNNEI. V lost 6 bases to trimming and J lost 4 bases, with 18 bases between them. The CDR3 length is 15 residues. The CDR3, as DNA: TGTGCCAGCAGCGACGAGACACCTACAGGCTATGGCTACACCTTC. It translates to CASSDETPTGYGYTF.

V is TRBV5-6 and J is TRBJ2-5; D perhaps matches TRBD1 (5 bases). Trimming removed 2 bases from V and 5 bases from J, with 16 bases in between. The CDR3 contains 15 residues. The germline V gene encodes CDR1 SGHDT and CDR2 YYEEEE. The CDR3 region is CASSLPSRKGETQYF. The CDR3 nucleotides read TGTGCCAGCAGCTTACCCTCACGTAAGGGGGAGACCCAGTACTTC.

This sequence joins TRBV5-5 and TRBJ2-7; the D gene is possibly TRBD2 (7 bases). This CDR3 is built from 15 residues. Germline V gene data show CDR1 as SGHKS and CDR2 as YYEKEE (reference sequence). V was trimmed by 6 bases and J by 4 bases, leaving 20 bases between them. The CDR3 loop is CASTLGGAQYYEQYF. The CDR3 nucleotides are TGTGCCAGCACCCTAGGGGGGGCGCAGTATTACGAGCAGTACTTC.

The chain has TRBV2 and TRBJ2-1, with 14 bases lining up with TRBD2. This CDR3 comprises 18 residues. Per the germline V gene, CDR1 is SNHLY and CDR2 is FYNNEI. V lost 5 bases and J lost 2; bases outside the gene matches: 8. CDR3 sequence reads: CASSPGTSGRGPYNEQFF. For the CDR3, the DNA is TGTGCCAGCAGTCCCGGGACTAGCGGGAGAGGGCCCTACAATGAGCAGTTCTTC.

The V call is TRBV19, the J call TRBJ2-3, with TRBD2 matching 10 bases. J lost 5 bases, V lost 9 bases, and 14 bases had no gene match. Germline V gene data show CDR1 as LNHDA and CDR2 as SQIVND (reference sequence). The CDR3 length is 16 residues. This CDR3 reads CASSPEREGRRDTQYF. In DNA, the CDR3 is TGTGCCAGCTCCCCTGAGCGGGAGGGCCGAAGAGATACGCAGTATTTT.

J is TRBJ1-3 and V is TRBV18, with D possibly TRBD1 on 5 matching bases. Germline V CDR1 and CDR2: KGHSH, LQKENI. This CDR3 has 16 amino acids. The V and J ends lost 2 bases and 9 bases respectively, with 20 bases between them. For the CDR3, the DNA is TGTGCCAGCTCACCAAACGGAGCCGCCACAGGAGCCACCATATATTTT. This encodes CASSPNGAATGATIYF.

This clone showed up just a few times. The CDR3: CASTGQGVGNEKLFF. CDR3 DNA sequence: TGTGCCAGTACTGGGCAGGGGGTCGGAAATGAAAAACTGTTTTTT. V and J are TRBV19 and TRBJ1-4, with 7 nucleotides matching TRBD1. The CDR3 has 15 residues. Losses at the gene ends were 7 bases for V and 5 bases for J; bases not matched to a gene: 10. Per germline, CDR1 LNHDA and CDR2 SQIVND (reference sequence).

A note on this clone: The same CDR3 is also encoded by other DNA sequences in this sample. V is TRBV18 and J is TRBJ1-1, with D hard to call. There are 13 residues in the CDR3. Deletions cut 3 bases from V and 3 bases from J, with 8 bases between. Germline V gene data show CDR1 as KGHSH and CDR2 as LQKENI. This chain's CDR3 is CASSPRGDTEAFF. In DNA form, the CDR3 reads TGTGCCAGCTCACCTCGCGGGGACACTGAAGCTTTCTTT.

This clone has a single count. The chain carries TRBV12-5 and TRBJ1-2; perhaps TRBD1 as D (6 bases). V lost 1 base to trimming and J lost 12 bases, with 12 bases between them. The CDR3 sequence is 12 residues long. CDR1 and CDR2 from the germline V gene are LGHNT and FRNRAP. In nucleotides, the CDR3 is TGTGCTAGTGGTTTGGGTCTGGGGGCGGACACCTTC. It specifies CASGLGLGADTF. Full variable domain (missing parts from reference TRBV12-5 and TRBJ1-2): DARVTQTPRHKVTEMGQEVTMRCQPILGHNTVFWYRQTMMQGLELLAYFRNRAPLDDSGMPKDRFSAEMPDATLATLKIQPSEPRDSAVYFCASGLGLGADTFGSGTRLTVV.

This clone has only a few counts. The sample contains more than one DNA sequence encoding this CDR3. This rearrangement joins TRBV10-3 to TRBJ1-6; tentatively, D is TRBD1 (6 bases). The germline V gene has CDR1 ENHRY and CDR2 SYGVKD. The germline V and J ends were trimmed by 7 bases and 8 bases, with 12 bases remaining between them. The length of the CDR3 is 13 residues. The CDR3 DNA sequence: TGTGCCATCAAAGGGGGGGCTGATTCACCCCTCCACTTT. It translates to CAIKGGADSPLHF.

V usage is TRBV9 and J usage is TRBJ1-1, with D perhaps TRBD1 (6 bases). The ends were cut back, 4 bases at V and 1 base at J, with 14 bases in the middle. The CDR3 spans 15 residues. Germline loops: CDR1 SGDLS, CDR2 YYNGEE. The CDR3 region has the DNA TGTGCCAGCAGCCTCCTAAGGGGGGGGAACACTGAAGCTTTCTTT. This encodes CASSLLRGGNTEAFF.

The CDR3, as DNA: TGCGCCAGCAGCTTGGCGAAGGGCGGGGGCAGCTCCTACGAGCAGTACGTC. This sequence encodes CASSLAKGGGSSYEQYV. The chain couples TRBV5-1 to TRBJ2-7; D is possibly TRBD2 (7 bases). CDR1 and CDR2 (germline): SGHRS, YFSETQ. This CDR3 contains 17 residues. The V end was cut by 0 bases, the J end by 0 bases, with 16 bases between.

The chain has TRBV4-1 and TRBJ1-2, with D perhaps matching TRBD1 (5 bases). Germline values: CDR1 MGHRA, CDR2 YSYEKL. The CDR3 runs to 13 residues. V was cut by 2 bases and J by 4 bases, with 8 bases left in between. Written as DNA, the CDR3 is TGCGCCAGCAGCCAAAATGGGGCCTATGGCTACACCTTC. Translation gives CASSQNGAYGYTF.

The chain couples TRBV27 to TRBJ1-4; D may be TRBD1 (5 bases). V lost 6 bases, J lost 4 bases, and 12 bases lay in between. The CDR3 loop spans 14 amino acids. Germline CDR1 and CDR2: MNHEY and SMNVEV (reference sequence). Here the CDR3 reads CASRGGPINEKLFF. CDR3 bases: TGTGCCAGCAGGGGGGGACCGATTAATGAAAAACTGTTTTTT.

V is TRBV7-9 and J is TRBJ2-7; TRBD2 aligns across 8 bases. Germline assignment: CDR1 SEHNR and CDR2 FQNEAQ (reference sequence). The CDR3 covers 13 residues. V lost 5 bases to trimming and J lost 5 bases; unmatched junction nucleotides: 5. This CDR3 is CASSPGGGDEQYF. CDR3 DNA sequence: TGTGCCAGCAGCCCGGGGGGGGGCGACGAGCAGTACTTC.

The rearrangement joins TRBV3-1 (or the pseudogene TRBV3-2) to TRBJ2-1; D is unclear. The ends were cut back, 3 bases at V and 4 bases at J, with 13 bases in the middle. The germline gives CDR1 LGHDT, CDR2 YNNKEL (reference sequence). The CDR3 spans 15 residues. The CDR3 sequence is CASSQISNWYNEQFF. The CDR3 region has the DNA TGTGCCAGCAGCCAGATTTCGAACTGGTACAATGAGCAGTTCTTC.

This clone was counted between two and nine times. This chain joins TRBV19 and TRBJ2-3; D remains unclear. V shed 3 bases and J shed 2 bases, with 12 bases lying between them. This CDR3 spans 15 amino acids. Germline V lookup: CDR1 LNHDA, CDR2 SQIVND (reference sequence). CDR3 DNA sequence: TGTGCCAGTAGTATGGCTCCAGCGAACACAGATACGCAGTATTTT. This translates into CASSMAPANTDTQYF. Full variable domain (outside the CDR3, taken from reference TRBV19 and TRBJ2-3): DGGITQSPKYLFRKEGQNVTLSCEQNLNHDAMYWYRQDPGQGLRLIYYSQIVNDFQKGDIAEGYSVSREKKESFPLTVTSAQKNPTAFYLCASSMAPANTDTQYFGPGTRLTVL.

This clone has only a few counts. V usage is TRBV11-2 and J usage is TRBJ2-2; 10 bases map to TRBD1. The CDR3 spans 16 residues. The V gene end was trimmed by 2 bases and the J gene end by 7 bases; junction bases not matched to a gene: 7. Germline CDR1 and CDR2: SGHAT and FQNNGV. The chain's CDR3 is CASSLMTGGIGGELFF. As DNA, the CDR3 is TGTGCCAGCAGCTTAATGACAGGGGGCATTGGCGGGGAGCTGTTTTTT.

The chain links TRBV6-4 to TRBJ1-1, with D perhaps matching TRBD1 (6 bases). The CDR3 runs 14 residues. V lost 8 bases and J lost 1, with 14 bases in between. CDR1 is MRHNA, CDR2 SNTAGT, per germline. The CDR3 loop is CASQTQGKNTEAFF. For the CDR3, the DNA is TGTGCCAGCCAAACACAGGGTAAGAACACTGAAGCTTTCTTT.